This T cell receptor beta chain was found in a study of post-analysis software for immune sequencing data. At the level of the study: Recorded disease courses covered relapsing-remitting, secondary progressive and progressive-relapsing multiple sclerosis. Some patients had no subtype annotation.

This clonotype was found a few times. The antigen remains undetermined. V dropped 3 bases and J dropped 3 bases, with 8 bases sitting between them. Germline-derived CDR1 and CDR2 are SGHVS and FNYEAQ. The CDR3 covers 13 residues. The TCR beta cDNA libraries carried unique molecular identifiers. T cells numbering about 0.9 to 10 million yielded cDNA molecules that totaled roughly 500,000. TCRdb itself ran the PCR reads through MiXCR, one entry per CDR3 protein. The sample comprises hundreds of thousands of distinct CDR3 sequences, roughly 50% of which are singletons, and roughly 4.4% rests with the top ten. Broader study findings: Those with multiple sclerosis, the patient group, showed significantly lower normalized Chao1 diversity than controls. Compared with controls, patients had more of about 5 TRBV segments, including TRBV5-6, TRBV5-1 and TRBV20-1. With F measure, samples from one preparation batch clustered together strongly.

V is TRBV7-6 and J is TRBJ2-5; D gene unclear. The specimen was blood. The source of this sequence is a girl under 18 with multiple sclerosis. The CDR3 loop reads CASSFFTKETQYF. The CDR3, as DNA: TGTGCCAGCAGCTTTTTTACAAAAGAGACCCAGTACTTC.